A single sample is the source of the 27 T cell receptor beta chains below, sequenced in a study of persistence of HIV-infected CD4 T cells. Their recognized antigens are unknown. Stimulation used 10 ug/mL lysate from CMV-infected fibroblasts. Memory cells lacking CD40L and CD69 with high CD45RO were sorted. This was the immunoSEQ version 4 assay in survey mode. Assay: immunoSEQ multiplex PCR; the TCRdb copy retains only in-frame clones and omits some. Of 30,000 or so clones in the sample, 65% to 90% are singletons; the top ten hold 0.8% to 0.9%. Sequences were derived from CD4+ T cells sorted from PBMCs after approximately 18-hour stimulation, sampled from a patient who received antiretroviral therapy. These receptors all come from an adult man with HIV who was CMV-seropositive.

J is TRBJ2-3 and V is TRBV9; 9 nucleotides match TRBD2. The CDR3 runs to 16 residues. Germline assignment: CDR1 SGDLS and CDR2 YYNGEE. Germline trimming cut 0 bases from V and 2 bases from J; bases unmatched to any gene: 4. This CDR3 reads CASSVAAGGPTDTQYF. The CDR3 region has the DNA TGTGCCAGCAGCGTAGCAGCGGGGGGCCCCACAGATACGCAGTATTTT.

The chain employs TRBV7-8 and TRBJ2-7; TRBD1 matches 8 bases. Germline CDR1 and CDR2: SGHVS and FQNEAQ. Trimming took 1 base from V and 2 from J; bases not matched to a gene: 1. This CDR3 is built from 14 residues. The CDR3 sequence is CASSLGTGPYEQYF. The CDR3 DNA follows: TGTGCCAGCAGCTTAGGGACAGGGCCCTACGAGCAGTACTTC.

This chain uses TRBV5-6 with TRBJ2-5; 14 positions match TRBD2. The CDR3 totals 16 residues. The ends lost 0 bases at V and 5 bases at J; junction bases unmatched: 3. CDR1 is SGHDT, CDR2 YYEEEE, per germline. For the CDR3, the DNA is TGTGCCAGCAGCTTGGGACTAGCGGGGGGGACGGAGACCCAGTACTTC. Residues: CASSLGLAGGTETQYF.

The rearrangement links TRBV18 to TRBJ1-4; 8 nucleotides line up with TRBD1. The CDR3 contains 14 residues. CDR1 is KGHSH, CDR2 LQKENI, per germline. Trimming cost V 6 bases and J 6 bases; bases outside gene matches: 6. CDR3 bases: TGTGCCAGCTCTCAGGACAGGGCCGATGAAAAACTGTTTTTT. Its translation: CASSQDRADEKLFF. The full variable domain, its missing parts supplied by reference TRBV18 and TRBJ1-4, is NAGVMQNPRHLVRRRGQEARLRCSPMKGHSHVYWYRQLPEEGLKFMVYLQKENIIDESGMPKERFSAEFPKEGPSILRIQQVVRGDSAAYFCASSQDRADEKLFFGSGTQLSVL.

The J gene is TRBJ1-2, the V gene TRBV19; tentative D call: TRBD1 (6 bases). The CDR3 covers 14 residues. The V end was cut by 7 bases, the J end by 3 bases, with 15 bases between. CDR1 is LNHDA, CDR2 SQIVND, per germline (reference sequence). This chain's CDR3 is CASTDYGQHYGYTF. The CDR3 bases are TGTGCCAGTACTGATTATGGACAGCACTATGGCTACACCTTC.

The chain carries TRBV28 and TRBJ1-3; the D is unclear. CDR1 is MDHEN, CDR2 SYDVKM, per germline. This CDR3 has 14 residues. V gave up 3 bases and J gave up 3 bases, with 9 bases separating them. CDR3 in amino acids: CASSLAGVGNTIYF. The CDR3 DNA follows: TGTGCCAGCAGTTTGGCGGGCGTTGGAAACACCATATATTTT.

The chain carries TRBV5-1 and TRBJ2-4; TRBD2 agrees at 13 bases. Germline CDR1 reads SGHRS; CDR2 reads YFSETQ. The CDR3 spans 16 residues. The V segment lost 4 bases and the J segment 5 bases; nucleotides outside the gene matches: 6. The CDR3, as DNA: TGCGCCAGCAGCCATAGGACTAGCGGGGGTCAAAACATTCAGTACTTC. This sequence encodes CASSHRTSGGQNIQYF. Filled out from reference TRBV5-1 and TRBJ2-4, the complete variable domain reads KAGVTQTPRYLIKTRGQQVTLSCSPISGHRSVSWYQQTPGQGLQFLFEYFSETQRNKGNFPGRFSGRQFSNSRSEMNVSTLELGDSALYLCASSHRTSGGQNIQYFGAGTRLSVL.

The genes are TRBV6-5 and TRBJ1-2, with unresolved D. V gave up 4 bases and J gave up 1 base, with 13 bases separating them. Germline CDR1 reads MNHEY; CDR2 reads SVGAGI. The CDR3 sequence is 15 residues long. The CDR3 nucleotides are TGTGCCAGCAGTTCCACATGGGGTAATAACTATGGCTACACCTTC. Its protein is CASSSTWGNNYGYTF.

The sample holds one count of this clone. CDR3 DNA: TGTGCCAGCAGCCCCCTAGGGACATCGAACACCGGGGAGCTGTTTTTT. Protein sequence: CASSPLGTSNTGELFF. The rearrangement links TRBV9 to TRBJ2-2; a weak D match, TRBD1 (6 bases). The V gene lost 4 bases and the J gene lost 0 bases, with 13 bases spanning the gap. CDR1 and CDR2 from the germline V gene are SGDLS and YYNGEE. CDR3 length: 16 amino acids.

The CDR3 DNA sequence: TGTGCCAGCAGTGACTCAAACAGGGGGGGCGGCTACACCTTC. Encoded protein: CASSDSNRGGGYTF. The J gene is TRBJ1-2, the V gene TRBV6-4; 8 nucleotides agree with TRBD1. The CDR3 is 14 amino acids. CDR1 and CDR2 (germline): MRHNA, SNTAGT. The V and J ends lost 0 bases and 8 bases, in that order; junction bases with no gene match: 5.

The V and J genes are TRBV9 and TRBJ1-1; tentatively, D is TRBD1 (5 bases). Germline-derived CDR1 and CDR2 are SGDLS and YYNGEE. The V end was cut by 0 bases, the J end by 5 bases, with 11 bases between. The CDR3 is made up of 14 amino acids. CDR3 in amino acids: CASSVGQGGTEAFF. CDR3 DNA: TGTGCCAGCAGCGTAGGCCAGGGAGGGACTGAAGCTTTCTTT.

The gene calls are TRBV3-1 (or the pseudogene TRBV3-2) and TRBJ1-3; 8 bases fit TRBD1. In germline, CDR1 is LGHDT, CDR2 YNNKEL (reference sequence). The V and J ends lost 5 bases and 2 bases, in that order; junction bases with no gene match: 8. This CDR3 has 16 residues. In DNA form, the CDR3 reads TGTGCCAGCAGCTATGGGACAGGCTTTGCTGGAAACACCATATATTTT. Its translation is CASSYGTGFAGNTIYF.

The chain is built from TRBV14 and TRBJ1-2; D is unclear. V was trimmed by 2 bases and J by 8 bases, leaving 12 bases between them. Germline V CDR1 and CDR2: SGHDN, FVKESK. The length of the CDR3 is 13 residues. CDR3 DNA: TGTGCCAGCAGCCAACCCGCGGGCGCGGGCTACACCTTC. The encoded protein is CASSQPAGAGYTF.

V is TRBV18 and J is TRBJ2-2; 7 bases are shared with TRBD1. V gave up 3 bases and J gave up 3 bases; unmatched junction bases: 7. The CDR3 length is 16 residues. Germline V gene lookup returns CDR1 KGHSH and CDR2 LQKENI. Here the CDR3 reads CASSPLTGPDTGELFF. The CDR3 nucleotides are TGTGCCAGCTCACCCCTGACAGGGCCCGACACCGGGGAGCTGTTTTTT.

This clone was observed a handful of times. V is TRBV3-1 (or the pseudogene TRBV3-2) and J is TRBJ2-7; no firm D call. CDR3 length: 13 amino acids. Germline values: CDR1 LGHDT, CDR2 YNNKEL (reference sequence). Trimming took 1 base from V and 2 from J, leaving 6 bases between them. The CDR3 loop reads CASSQGWAYEQYF. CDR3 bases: TGTGCCAGCAGCCAAGGGTGGGCCTACGAGCAGTACTTC.

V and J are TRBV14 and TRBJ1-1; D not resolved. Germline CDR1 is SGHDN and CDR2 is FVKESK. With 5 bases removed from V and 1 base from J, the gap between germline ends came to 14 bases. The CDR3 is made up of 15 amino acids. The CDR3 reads CASSSQITPNTEAFF. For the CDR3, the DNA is TGTGCCAGCAGCTCCCAAATCACCCCGAACACTGAAGCTTTCTTT.

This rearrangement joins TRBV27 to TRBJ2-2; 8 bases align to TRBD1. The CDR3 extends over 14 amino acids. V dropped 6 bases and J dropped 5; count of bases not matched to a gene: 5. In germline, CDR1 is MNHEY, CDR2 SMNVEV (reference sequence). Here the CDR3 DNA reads TGTGCCAGCAGCCAGGGGGCAGGGACCGGGGAGCTGTTTTTT. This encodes CASSQGAGTGELFF.

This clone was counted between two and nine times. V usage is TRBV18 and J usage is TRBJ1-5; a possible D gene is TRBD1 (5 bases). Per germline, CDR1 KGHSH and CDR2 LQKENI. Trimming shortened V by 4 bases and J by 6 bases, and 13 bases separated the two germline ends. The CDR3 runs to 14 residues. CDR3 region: CASSRREGSQPQHF. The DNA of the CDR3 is TGTGCCAGCTCACGACGTGAGGGGAGTCAGCCCCAGCATTTT. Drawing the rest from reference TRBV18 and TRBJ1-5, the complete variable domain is NAGVMQNPRHLVRRRGQEARLRCSPMKGHSHVYWYRQLPEEGLKFMVYLQKENIIDESGMPKERFSAEFPKEGPSILRIQQVVRGDSAAYFCASSRREGSQPQHFGDGTRLSIL.

The CDR3 nucleotides read TGTGCCAGCAGCCCAAGGATGGCCCTAGCGGGGGCCTCTTACGAGCAGTACTTC. Protein: CASSPRMALAGASYEQYF. V and J are TRBV7-2 and TRBJ2-7; 10 nucleotides align to TRBD2. J lost 4 bases, V lost 5 bases, and 17 bases had no gene match. Looked up from germline, CDR1 is SGHTA and CDR2 is FQGNSA. The CDR3 consists of 18 residues.

The CDR3 DNA sequence: TGTGCCAGCAGTAGCAGGTTGTGGGAGACCCAGTACTTC. Translating it yields CASSSRLWETQYF. V gene TRBV2 combines with J gene TRBJ2-5, with D unresolved. Trimming cost V 5 bases and J 5 bases, with 12 bases left between them. The germline CDR1 and CDR2 sequences are SNHLY and FYNNEI. The CDR3 consists of 13 residues.

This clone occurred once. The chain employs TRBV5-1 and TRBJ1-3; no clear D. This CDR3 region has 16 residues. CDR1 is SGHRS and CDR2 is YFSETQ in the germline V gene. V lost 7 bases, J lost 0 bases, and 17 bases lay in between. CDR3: CASYGSPGISGNTIYF. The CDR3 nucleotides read TGCGCCAGCTACGGGAGCCCGGGGATCTCTGGAAACACCATATATTTT.

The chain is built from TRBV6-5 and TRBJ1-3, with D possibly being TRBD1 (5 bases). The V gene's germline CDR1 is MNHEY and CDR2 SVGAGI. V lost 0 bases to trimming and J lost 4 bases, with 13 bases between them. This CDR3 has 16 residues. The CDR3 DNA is TGTGCCAGCAGTTACTCGTTTAGACAGACAGGAAACACCATATATTTT. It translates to CASSYSFRQTGNTIYF.

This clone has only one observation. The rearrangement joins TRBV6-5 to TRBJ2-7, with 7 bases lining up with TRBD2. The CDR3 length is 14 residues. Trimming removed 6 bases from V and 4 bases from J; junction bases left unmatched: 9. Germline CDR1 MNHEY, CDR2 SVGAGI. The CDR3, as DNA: TGTGCCAGCAGCCCGTCCACTAGCGTTTACGAGCAGTACTTC. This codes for CASSPSTSVYEQYF.

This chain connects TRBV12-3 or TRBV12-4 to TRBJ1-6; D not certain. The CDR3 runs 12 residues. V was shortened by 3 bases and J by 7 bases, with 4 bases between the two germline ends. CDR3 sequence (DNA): TGTGCCAGCAGTTTTACGAATTCACCCCTCCACTTT. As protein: CASSFTNSPLHF.

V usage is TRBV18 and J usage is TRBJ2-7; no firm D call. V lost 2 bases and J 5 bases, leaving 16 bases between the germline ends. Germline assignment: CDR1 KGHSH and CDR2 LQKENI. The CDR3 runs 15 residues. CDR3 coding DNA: TGTGCCAGCTCACCAATCATGGCCGGGTATAACGAGCAGTACTTC. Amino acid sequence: CASSPIMAGYNEQYF.

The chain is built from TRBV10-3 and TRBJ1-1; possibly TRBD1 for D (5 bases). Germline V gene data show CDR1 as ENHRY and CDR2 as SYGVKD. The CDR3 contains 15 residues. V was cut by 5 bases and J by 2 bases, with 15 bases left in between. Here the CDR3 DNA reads TGTGCCATCAGTCAATCACAGGATTTAAACACTGAAGCTTTCTTT. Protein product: CAISQSQDLNTEAFF.

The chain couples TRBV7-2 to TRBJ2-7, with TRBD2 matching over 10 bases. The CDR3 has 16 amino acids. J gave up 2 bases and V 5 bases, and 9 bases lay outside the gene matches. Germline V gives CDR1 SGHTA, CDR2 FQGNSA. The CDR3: CASSPRLAGATYEQYF. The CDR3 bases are TGTGCCAGCAGCCCCAGGCTAGCGGGGGCAACCTACGAGCAGTACTTC.